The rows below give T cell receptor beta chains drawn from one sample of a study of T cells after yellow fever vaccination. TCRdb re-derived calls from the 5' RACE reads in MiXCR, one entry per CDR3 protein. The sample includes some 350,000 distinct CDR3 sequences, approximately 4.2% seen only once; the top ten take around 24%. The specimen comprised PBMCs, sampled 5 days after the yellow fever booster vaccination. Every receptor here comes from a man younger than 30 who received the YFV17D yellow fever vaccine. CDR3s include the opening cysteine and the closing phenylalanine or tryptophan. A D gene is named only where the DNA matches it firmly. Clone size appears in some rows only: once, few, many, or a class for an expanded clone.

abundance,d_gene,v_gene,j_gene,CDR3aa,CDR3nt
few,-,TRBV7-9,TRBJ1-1,CASSPTSNTEAFF,TGTGCCAGCAGCCCTACATCGAACACTGAAGCTTTCTTT
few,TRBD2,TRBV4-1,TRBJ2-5,CASSRSLAGGPEETQYF,TGCGCCAGCAGCCGATCGCTAGCGGGGGGGCCGGAGGAGACCCAGTACTTC
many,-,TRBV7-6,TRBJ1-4,CASSLREGEKLFF,TGTGCCAGCAGCTTAAGGGAGGGTGAAAAACTGTTTTTT
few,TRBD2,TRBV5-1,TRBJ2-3,CASSLNERGASTDTQYF,TGCGCCAGCAGCTTGAACGAGCGGGGGGCCAGCACAGATACGCAGTATTTT
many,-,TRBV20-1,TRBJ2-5,CSASGTTGPETQYF,TGCAGTGCTAGTGGGACCACAGGGCCAGAGACCCAGTACTTC
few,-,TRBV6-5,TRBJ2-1,CASSYGGSQFF,TGTGCCAGCAGTTACGGGGGTTCGCAGTTCTTC
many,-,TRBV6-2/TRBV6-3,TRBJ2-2,CASNRANTGELFF,TGTGCCAGCAACAGGGCGAACACCGGGGAGCTGTTTTTT
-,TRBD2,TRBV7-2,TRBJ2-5,CASSNGGVETQYF,TGTGCCAGCTCGAACGGGGGGGTGGAGACCCAGTACTTC
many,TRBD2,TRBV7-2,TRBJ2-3,CASSPPQRAGGRSDTQYF,TGTGCCAGCAGCCCCCCCCAACGAGCGGGGGGGCGTTCGGATACGCAGTATTTT
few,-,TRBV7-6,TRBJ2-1,CASSLGVGEQFF,TGTGCCAGCAGCCTGGGGGTGGGTGAGCAGTTCTTC
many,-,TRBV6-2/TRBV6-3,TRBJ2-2,CASSYRGELFF,TGTGCCAGCAGTTACCGCGGGGAGCTGTTTTTT
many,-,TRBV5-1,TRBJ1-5,CASSLGGQGSNQPQHF,TGCGCCAGCAGCTTGGGCGGGCAAGGGAGCAATCAGCCCCAGCATTTT
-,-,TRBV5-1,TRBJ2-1,CASSFIPGSSYNEQFF,TGCGCCAGCAGCTTCATTCCGGGGAGCTCCTACAATGAGCAGTTCTTC
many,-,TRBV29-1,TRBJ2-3,CSSRVRGPDTQYF,TGCAGCTCTAGGGTGAGGGGCCCAGATACGCAGTATTTT
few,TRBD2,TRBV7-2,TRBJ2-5,CASSLLLAQETQYF,TGTGCCAGCAGCCTACTACTAGCGCAGGAGACCCAGTACTTC
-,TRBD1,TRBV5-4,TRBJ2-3,CASRRGQLIIPLTSTDTQYF,TGTGCCAGCAGGAGGGGACAGCTCATCATCCCGTTGACTAGCACAGATACGCAGTATTTT
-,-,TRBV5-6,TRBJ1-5,CASSNAREGFNQPQHF,TGTGCCAGCAGCAACGCTAGGGAGGGGTTCAATCAGCCCCAGCATTTT
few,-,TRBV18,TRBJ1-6,CASSAGEGRYSPLHF,TGTGCCAGCTCCGCGGGCGAGGGGCGTTACTCACCCCTCCACTTT
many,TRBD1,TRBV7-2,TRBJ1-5,CASSLGTGYPNQPQHF,TGTGCCAGCAGCCTGGGGACAGGGTATCCCAATCAGCCCCAGCATTTT
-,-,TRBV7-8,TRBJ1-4,CASTLGGRLNEKLFF,TGTGCCAGCACCCTCGGAGGCAGACTAAATGAAAAACTGTTTTTT
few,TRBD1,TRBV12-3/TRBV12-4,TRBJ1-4,CASSVGQGGATNEKLFF,TGTGCCAGCAGCGTCGGACAGGGAGGGGCAACTAATGAAAAACTGTTTTTT
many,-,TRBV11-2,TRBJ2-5,CASSLALGYWGETQYF,TGTGCCAGCAGCTTAGCCCTGGGCTATTGGGGAGAGACCCAGTACTTC
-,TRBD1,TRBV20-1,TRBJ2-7,CSARGQGSYEQYF,TGCAGTGCTCGCGGACAGGGCTCCTACGAGCAGTACTTC
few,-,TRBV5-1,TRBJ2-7,CASSWGGPSGGEQYF,TGCGCCAGCAGCTGGGGGGGCCCCTCCGGCGGCGAGCAGTACTTC
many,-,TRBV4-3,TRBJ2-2,CASSPGASVPGELFF,TGCGCCAGCAGTCCTGGGGCTAGTGTCCCCGGGGAGCTGTTTTTT
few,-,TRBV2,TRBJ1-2,CASSGAGKFGGYTF,TGTGCCAGCAGTGGTGCAGGGAAATTTGGGGGCTACACCTTC
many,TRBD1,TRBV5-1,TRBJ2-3,CASSFVGGADTQYF,TGCGCCAGCAGCTTTGTAGGGGGCGCGGATACGCAGTATTTT
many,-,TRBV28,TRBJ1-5,CASSFLGSNQPQHF,TGTGCCAGCAGTTTTCTTGGGAGCAATCAGCCCCAGCATTTT
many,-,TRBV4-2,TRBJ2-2,CASSQEHTNTGELFF,TGTGCCAGCAGCCAAGAGCACACGAACACCGGGGAGCTGTTTTTT
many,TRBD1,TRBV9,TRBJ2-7,CASGGSLRGQYF,TGTGCCTCAGGGGGCAGCCTGCGAGGGCAGTACTTC
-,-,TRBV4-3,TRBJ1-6,CASSQDGEKGNSPLHF,TGCGCCAGCAGCCAAGATGGGGAGAAGGGTAATTCACCCCTCCACTTT
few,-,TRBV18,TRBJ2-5,CASSPPGGTHQETQYF,TGTGCCAGCTCACCACCGGGGGGGACACACCAAGAGACCCAGTACTTC
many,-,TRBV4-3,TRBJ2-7,CASSQDSGPYEQYF,TGCGCCAGCAGCCAAGATTCCGGCCCCTACGAGCAGTACTTC
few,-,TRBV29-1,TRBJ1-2,CSVGSGVGYGYTF,TGCAGCGTTGGGTCAGGGGTAGGCTATGGCTACACCTTC
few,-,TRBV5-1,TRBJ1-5,CASSLDTGNQPQHF,TGCGCCAGCAGCTTGGATACAGGCAATCAGCCCCAGCATTTT